The present TCR beta chain was sequenced within a study of shared clonotypes between healthy human individuals. General observations from the study: Sampling covered nothing but blood. Tissue TCR repertoires likely differ from those found in blood.

The CDR3 runs to 11 residues. Trimming removed 0 bases at V and 7 bases at J, with 6 bases between. Germline lookup yields CDR1 GTSNPN and CDR2 SVGIG (reference sequence). On this clone itself: Antigen: not known.

TCRdb's table, derived via immunoSEQ multiplex PCR, lists solely in-frame clones and lacks some. Of about half a million clones listed, 70% to 80% are singletons. This chain connects TRBV30 to TRBJ1-1, with D uncertain. The receptor was derived from a woman aged 40 to 55 in good health. Some clones in this sample may be carry-over from other donors' samples. The sequencing input was PBMCs. The CDR3 coding sequence is TGTGCCTGGAGTGTACGGATTGAAGCTTTCTTT. Amino acids: CAWSVRIEAFF.